This T cell receptor (beta chain) was obtained from a study of control samples from healthy donors and cancer patients. Trimming cost V 2 bases and J 2 bases, with 12 bases left between them. This CDR3 spans 15 amino acids. CDR1 and CDR2 from the germline V gene are MNHEY and SVGAGI. Data came from immunoSEQ multiplex PCR; TCRdb stores just in-frame clones and leaves some out. The sample includes 150,000 or so clones, roughly 94% of them seen just once. V usage is TRBV6-5 and J usage is TRBJ1-2; D unclear. What was sequenced was blood. The TCR sequence derives from a man aged 40-49 years in good health. In DNA form, the CDR3 reads TGTGCCAGCAGTTACGCGGGCAGTGTAAACTATGGCTACACCTTC. Protein: CASSYAGSVNYGYTF.